This is a list of T cell receptor beta chains from one sample in a study of OX40 agonist ivuxolimab in advanced cancers. Libraries were prepared by immunoSEQ multiplex PCR; TCRdb keeps only in-frame clonotypes and omits some of them. The sample contains under 50,000 clones, roughly 90% of which appear only once. The sample consisted of CD4+ or CD8+ T cells sorted from blood, taken in a trial of the OX40 agonist ivuxolimab. All receptors derive from an adult with an advanced solid tumor such as melanoma, head and neck, liver or kidney cancer. CDR3s include the opening cysteine and the closing phenylalanine or tryptophan. Fields, in order: V gene, clone size, J gene, D gene, CDR3 DNA, CDR3 protein. A D gene is named only where the DNA matches it firmly. Only part of the rows carry a size: once, few, many, or a class if the clone is expanded.

v_call: TRBV30; clone_size: -; j_call: TRBJ1-2; d_call: -; cdr3_nt: TGTGCCTGGAGTGACTACGGTTATGGCTACACCTTC; cdr3_aa: CAWSDYGYGYTF
v_call: TRBV28; clone_size: medium-sized; j_call: TRBJ2-1; d_call: TRBD1; cdr3_nt: TGTGCCAGTCGACCCGGGACAGGTCGGTACAATGAGCAGTTCTTC; cdr3_aa: CASRPGTGRYNEQFF
v_call: TRBV2; clone_size: -; j_call: TRBJ1-5; d_call: -; cdr3_nt: TGTGCCAGCAGTGGTGCGTGGGGCAATCAGCCCCAGCATTTT; cdr3_aa: CASSGAWGNQPQHF
v_call: TRBV7-7; clone_size: -; j_call: TRBJ1-1; d_call: -; cdr3_nt: TGTGCTAGCAGCTTATCCGAAAACACTGAAGCTTTCTTT; cdr3_aa: CASSLSENTEAFF
v_call: TRBV12-5; clone_size: -; j_call: TRBJ2-6; d_call: TRBD2; cdr3_nt: TGTGCTAGTGGTAGGGACGGGACTAGCTCTGGGGCCAACGTCCTGACTTTC; cdr3_aa: CASGRDGTSSGANVLTF
v_call: TRBV11-2; clone_size: -; j_call: TRBJ2-2; d_call: TRBD2; cdr3_nt: TGTGCCAGCAGCTTTAAGGGCGGGGCGGGGGACACCGGGGAGCTGTTTTTT; cdr3_aa: CASSFKGGAGDTGELFF
v_call: TRBV5-1; clone_size: -; j_call: TRBJ1-1; d_call: -; cdr3_nt: TGCGCCAGCAGCTTGAGACAGCTGAACACTGAAGCTTTCTTT; cdr3_aa: CASSLRQLNTEAFF
v_call: TRBV4-2; clone_size: -; j_call: TRBJ2-1; d_call: TRBD2; cdr3_nt: TGTGCCAGCAGCCTTCAGCGGGATAGCTCCTACAATGAGCAATTCTTC; cdr3_aa: CASSLQRDSSYNEQFF
v_call: TRBV10-3; clone_size: -; j_call: TRBJ1-5; d_call: TRBD1; cdr3_nt: TGTGCCATCAGTGAGTCGTTTGGGACAGGGGGGCAGCCCCAGCATTTT; cdr3_aa: CAISESFGTGGQPQHF
v_call: TRBV7-9; clone_size: -; j_call: TRBJ2-3; d_call: TRBD2; cdr3_nt: TGTGCCAGCAGGAGCGGGAGCGAAACAGATACGCAGTATTTT; cdr3_aa: CASRSGSETDTQYF
v_call: TRBV7-8; clone_size: -; j_call: TRBJ2-2; d_call: TRBD2; cdr3_nt: TGTGCCAGCAGTTCCGGACTAGCCCATCTTGCCGGGGAGCTGTTTTTT; cdr3_aa: CASSSGLAHLAGELFF
v_call: TRBV6-4; clone_size: -; j_call: TRBJ2-1; d_call: -; cdr3_nt: TGTGCCAGCAGCCCAACTCCGGGACTGCCTTTAGAGCAGTTCTTC; cdr3_aa: CASSPTPGLPLEQFF
v_call: TRBV6-6; clone_size: -; j_call: TRBJ1-3; d_call: -; cdr3_nt: TGTGCCACCTCCGGGGCTGGAAACACCATATATTTT; cdr3_aa: CATSGAGNTIYF
v_call: TRBV28; clone_size: -; j_call: TRBJ2-5; d_call: TRBD2; cdr3_nt: TGTGCCAGCAGAGACCGACTAGCGGCAGGGGCCCAGTACTTC; cdr3_aa: CASRDRLAAGAQYF
v_call: TRBV2; clone_size: -; j_call: TRBJ2-2; d_call: TRBD1; cdr3_nt: TGTGCCAGCAGTCCCTCGACAGGGGGCCCCAATGGCGGGGAGCTGTTTTTT; cdr3_aa: CASSPSTGGPNGGELFF
v_call: TRBV2; clone_size: -; j_call: TRBJ1-4; d_call: -; cdr3_nt: TGTGCCAGCAGTGAGAACGGACGGATCCCCTCTCGTGAAAAACTGTTTTTT; cdr3_aa: CASSENGRIPSREKLFF
v_call: TRBV5-1; clone_size: -; j_call: TRBJ2-3; d_call: -; cdr3_nt: TGCGCCAGCGCCTGGGACCTGGATGGAGATACGCAGTATTTT; cdr3_aa: CASAWDLDGDTQYF
v_call: TRBV4-1; clone_size: -; j_call: TRBJ2-7; d_call: -; cdr3_nt: TGCGCCAGCAGCCAAGACCTCTCCGGGGGCGCGTGGCAGTACTTC; cdr3_aa: CASSQDLSGGAWQYF
v_call: TRBV7-2; clone_size: once; j_call: TRBJ1-1; d_call: -; cdr3_nt: TGTGCCAGCAGCTTCTTCGGATCCGTGGGCACTGAAGCTTTCTTT; cdr3_aa: CASSFFGSVGTEAFF
v_call: TRBV25-1; clone_size: few; j_call: TRBJ2-5; d_call: -; cdr3_nt: TGTGCCAGCAGTTTGGGGATTAAGGAGACCCAGTACTTC; cdr3_aa: CASSLGIKETQYF
v_call: TRBV10-2; clone_size: -; j_call: TRBJ2-7; d_call: -; cdr3_nt: TGCGCCAGCTTCGGCGGCGAGCAGTACTTC; cdr3_aa: CASFGGEQYF
v_call: TRBV7-6; clone_size: -; j_call: TRBJ2-1; d_call: TRBD2; cdr3_nt: TGTGCCAGCAGCTTAGAAGCGGGAGAAAGGGTCAATGAGCAGTTCTTC; cdr3_aa: CASSLEAGERVNEQFF
v_call: TRBV27; clone_size: -; j_call: TRBJ2-2; d_call: TRBD2; cdr3_nt: TGTGCCAGCCAACAGGGAACTAGCGGGAGGGCCGGGGAGCTGTTTTTT; cdr3_aa: CASQQGTSGRAGELFF
v_call: TRBV5-6; clone_size: -; j_call: TRBJ2-1; d_call: -; cdr3_nt: TGTGCCAGCAGCTTGGAAAGGTGGGAGACAGTTCACTCCTACAATGAGCAGTTCTTC; cdr3_aa: CASSLERWETVHSYNEQFF
v_call: TRBV7-9; clone_size: once; j_call: TRBJ2-1; d_call: TRBD2; cdr3_nt: TGTGCCAGCAGCCCGGGACTAGCGGGAGGGTCCTACAATGAGCAGTTCTTC; cdr3_aa: CASSPGLAGGSYNEQFF
v_call: TRBV27; clone_size: -; j_call: TRBJ2-7; d_call: TRBD2; cdr3_nt: TGTGCCAGCAGAATCTTGACTAGCGGGAGCGAGCAGTACTTC; cdr3_aa: CASRILTSGSEQYF
v_call: TRBV13; clone_size: -; j_call: TRBJ1-1; d_call: -; cdr3_nt: TGTGCCAGCAGCGATAGCAGGGACGCTGAAGCTTTCTTT; cdr3_aa: CASSDSRDAEAFF
v_call: TRBV2; clone_size: -; j_call: TRBJ2-1; d_call: TRBD2; cdr3_nt: TGTGCCAGCAGTTCTTGGACTAGCGCACACAATGAGCAGTTCTTC; cdr3_aa: CASSSWTSAHNEQFF
v_call: TRBV7-9; clone_size: -; j_call: TRBJ1-5; d_call: -; cdr3_nt: TGTGCCAGCAGCTTAGCGGACAGCGGCAATCAGCCCCAGCATTTT; cdr3_aa: CASSLADSGNQPQHF
v_call: TRBV19; clone_size: -; j_call: TRBJ1-4; d_call: -; cdr3_nt: TGTGCCAGTAGTACGGACTCGGGGATGAGGAATGAAAAACTGTTTTTT; cdr3_aa: CASSTDSGMRNEKLFF
v_call: TRBV28; clone_size: once; j_call: TRBJ2-3; d_call: -; cdr3_nt: TGTGCCAGCAGTTTACTAGGTGGGGCAAATACGCAGTATTTT; cdr3_aa: CASSLLGGANTQYF
v_call: TRBV7-9; clone_size: -; j_call: TRBJ1-6; d_call: -; cdr3_nt: TGTGCCAGCAGCCCGCCGATTTCACCCCTCCACTTT; cdr3_aa: CASSPPISPLHF
v_call: TRBV6-1; clone_size: -; j_call: TRBJ2-1; d_call: -; cdr3_nt: TGTGCCAGCAGTGAAGGGACTGCCTCCTACAATGAGCAGTTCTTC; cdr3_aa: CASSEGTASYNEQFF
v_call: TRBV7-2; clone_size: -; j_call: TRBJ1-1; d_call: -; cdr3_nt: TGTGCCAGCAGCTTCGGGGGGAACACTGAAGCTTTCTTT; cdr3_aa: CASSFGGNTEAFF
v_call: TRBV7-9; clone_size: -; j_call: TRBJ2-1; d_call: -; cdr3_nt: TGTGCCAGCAGCTCACCGGGACTGGACTACAATGAGCAGTTCTTC; cdr3_aa: CASSSPGLDYNEQFF
v_call: TRBV4-1; clone_size: -; j_call: TRBJ1-1; d_call: TRBD1; cdr3_nt: TGCGCCACCCGGGGGACAGGTACCGAAGCTTTCTTT; cdr3_aa: CATRGTGTEAFF
v_call: TRBV4-3; clone_size: -; j_call: TRBJ2-5; d_call: TRBD2; cdr3_nt: TGCGCCAGCAGCCAAACCCTAGCGGGAGAGGGGGAGACCCAGTACTTC; cdr3_aa: CASSQTLAGEGETQYF
v_call: TRBV7-8; clone_size: -; j_call: TRBJ2-1; d_call: -; cdr3_nt: TGTGCCAGCAGCTGGAGCTCCTACAATGAGCAGTTCTTC; cdr3_aa: CASSWSSYNEQFF
v_call: TRBV7-4; clone_size: -; j_call: TRBJ2-1; d_call: -; cdr3_nt: TGTGCCAGCAGCTTAGCGGGACGGGAACGCAATGAGCAGTTCTTC; cdr3_aa: CASSLAGRERNEQFF
v_call: TRBV7-3; clone_size: -; j_call: TRBJ2-3; d_call: TRBD2; cdr3_nt: TGTGCCAGCAGCCTGCTAGCGGCAGATACGCAGTATTTT; cdr3_aa: CASSLLAADTQYF
v_call: TRBV7-2; clone_size: -; j_call: TRBJ2-1; d_call: -; cdr3_nt: TGTGCCAGCAGCGATAAACACGGTAGCTCCTACAATGAGCAGTTCTTC; cdr3_aa: CASSDKHGSSYNEQFF
v_call: TRBV6-5; clone_size: -; j_call: TRBJ2-2; d_call: -; cdr3_nt: TGTGCCAGCAGTTACCTGGGGACCGGGGAGCTGTTTTTT; cdr3_aa: CASSYLGTGELFF
v_call: TRBV4-1; clone_size: once; j_call: TRBJ2-5; d_call: TRBD2; cdr3_nt: TGCGCCAGCAGCCGCGGACTAGCGGGATCGGAGACCCAGTACTTC; cdr3_aa: CASSRGLAGSETQYF
v_call: TRBV6-6; clone_size: once; j_call: TRBJ1-1; d_call: -; cdr3_nt: TGTGCCAGCAGTAAAGGGGAAGAAACTGAAGCTTTCTTT; cdr3_aa: CASSKGEETEAFF
v_call: TRBV30; clone_size: -; j_call: TRBJ2-1; d_call: TRBD1; cdr3_nt: TGTGCCTGGAGTCTACAGGGGAATGAGCAGTTCTTC; cdr3_aa: CAWSLQGNEQFF
v_call: TRBV10-2; clone_size: -; j_call: TRBJ2-2; d_call: TRBD2; cdr3_nt: TGCGCCAGCAGTGGCCGACTAGCCCTTCTTCCAGACACCGGGGAGCTGTTTTTT; cdr3_aa: CASSGRLALLPDTGELFF
v_call: TRBV6-1; clone_size: -; j_call: TRBJ2-1; d_call: -; cdr3_nt: TGTGCCAGCCGCTCGGGGAACTACAATGAGCAGTTCTTC; cdr3_aa: CASRSGNYNEQFF
v_call: TRBV2; clone_size: -; j_call: TRBJ1-2; d_call: -; cdr3_nt: TGTGCCAGCAGTCCTACAGGGATCGGGTTTGACTATGGCTACACCTTC; cdr3_aa: CASSPTGIGFDYGYTF
v_call: TRBV11-2; clone_size: -; j_call: TRBJ1-3; d_call: -; cdr3_nt: TGTGCCAGCAGCTTAGGGGGGACAAGCACCATATATTTT; cdr3_aa: CASSLGGTSTIYF
v_call: TRBV6-1; clone_size: -; j_call: TRBJ2-1; d_call: -; cdr3_nt: TGTGCCAGCAGTGAAGGGGTGGGACTCGGGGACAATGAGCAGTTCTTC; cdr3_aa: CASSEGVGLGDNEQFF
v_call: TRBV2; clone_size: -; j_call: TRBJ1-5; d_call: -; cdr3_nt: TGTGCCAGCAGCCTTCCCGGGCCCAGCAATCAGCCCCAGCATTTT; cdr3_aa: CASSLPGPSNQPQHF
v_call: TRBV25-1; clone_size: -; j_call: TRBJ1-2; d_call: TRBD1; cdr3_nt: TGTGCCAGCAGTGAGCGGGACAGGACCTATGGCTACACCTTC; cdr3_aa: CASSERDRTYGYTF
v_call: TRBV5-1; clone_size: -; j_call: TRBJ2-4; d_call: TRBD1; cdr3_nt: TGCGCCAGCAGCTCCGGGACAGAACTTCACCCCAACATTCAGTACTTC; cdr3_aa: CASSSGTELHPNIQYF
v_call: TRBV9; clone_size: -; j_call: TRBJ2-1; d_call: TRBD2; cdr3_nt: TGTGCCAGCAGCCCCACAGGGGAGGTAGCGGGAGGGCCTGCTAAAGAGCAGTTCTTC; cdr3_aa: CASSPTGEVAGGPAKEQFF